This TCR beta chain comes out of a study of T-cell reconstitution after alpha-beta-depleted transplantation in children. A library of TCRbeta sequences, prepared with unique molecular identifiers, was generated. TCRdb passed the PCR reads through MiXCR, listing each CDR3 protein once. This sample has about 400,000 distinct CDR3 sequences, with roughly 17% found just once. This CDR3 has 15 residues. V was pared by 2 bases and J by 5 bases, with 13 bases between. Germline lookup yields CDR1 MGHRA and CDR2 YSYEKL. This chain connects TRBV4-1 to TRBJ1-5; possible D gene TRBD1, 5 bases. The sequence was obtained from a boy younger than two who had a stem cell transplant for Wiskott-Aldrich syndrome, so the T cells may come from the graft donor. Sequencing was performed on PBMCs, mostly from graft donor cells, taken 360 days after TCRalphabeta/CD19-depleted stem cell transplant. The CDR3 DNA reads TGCGCCAGCAGCCAATCCCGGGACCGATATCAGCCCCAGCATTTT. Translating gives CASSQSRDRYQPQHF.